The present TCR beta chain was sequenced within a study of blood T cell repertoires in COVID-19. This clone was seen once. Using immunoSEQ multiplex PCR, the repertoire was profiled, and TCRdb retains in-frame clones only, with some absent. The sample lists about 87,000 clones; approximately 82% were seen once. The origin of this receptor is a woman aged 60-75 years with acute or convalescent COVID-19. Sequences were obtained from peripheral blood.

The CDR3 region has the DNA TGTGCCAGCAGCTTGTTACAAAACACCGGGGAGCTGTTTTTT. Its translation is CASSLLQNTGELFF. The chain uses TRBV5-6 and TRBJ2-2; D not resolved. V dropped 1 base and J dropped 2 bases, with 6 bases sitting between them. The germline V gene encodes CDR1 SGHDT and CDR2 YYEEEE. This CDR3 region has 14 residues.